Listed here is a single TCR beta chain. Clones were sequenced by immunoSEQ multiplex PCR, and TCRdb holds only the in-frame ones, with some missing. Counted here are about 370,000 clones, less than 90% occurring once; the ten biggest clones make up 3% to 3.5%. Treatment indicated: some 20 received Ad26.COV2.S at low or high dose, single or two shots; 5 received placebo; per-sample allocation not given. Collection of the samples took place on day 63 after the first injection of vaccine or placebo. SARS-CoV-2 spike from the Wuhan strain was encoded by the vaccine, an Ad26 vector. This sample was taken from a study of Ad26.COV2.S vaccination and SARS-CoV-2 variants. Study summary: The Ad26.COV2.S arm of the COV1001 trial was where the donor was placed. Ad26.COV2.S shots went into the muscle once or twice, 56 days apart.

Trimming removed 7 bases from V and 3 bases from J, with 18 bases in between. Germline V gene sequence: CDR1 LNHDA, CDR2 SQIVND (reference sequence). The length of the CDR3 is 15 residues. The specimen was peripheral blood, collected in a trial of Ad26.COV2.S vaccine versus placebo. The receptor was derived from a person aged 18-60 years who received the Ad26.COV2.S COVID-19 vaccine or a placebo. The chain uses TRBV19 and TRBJ1-2; no clear D gene. The CDR3 loop reads CASKGRWGNDYGYTF. The DNA for the CDR3 is TGTGCCAGTAAAGGGCGCTGGGGAAACGACTATGGCTACACCTTC. Variable domain in full (rest from reference TRBV19 and TRBJ1-2): DGGITQSPKYLFRKEGQNVTLSCEQNLNHDAMYWYRQDPGQGLRLIYYSQIVNDFQKGDIAEGYSVSREKKESFPLTVTSAQKNPTAFYLCASKGRWGNDYGYTFGSGTRLTVV.